Listed below are T cell receptor beta chains from one sample, sequenced in a study of quantifying T cell responses using KT2 cells. From the UMI-ligation and nested PCR reads, TCRdb called clonotypes with MiXCR, one entry per CDR3 protein. The sample carries 39,000 or so distinct CDR3 sequences, about 15% recorded once. Sequenced material: PBMCs spiked with cells of the T cell clone KT2. These receptors were collected from a human donor. CDR3s include the opening cysteine and the closing phenylalanine or tryptophan. D genes are given only for firm matches. Some rows have no size entry. The others give once, few or many, or a class for an expanded clone.

TRBJ2-1,TRBV4-3,many,-,13,CASNGGPGDEQFF,TGCGCCAGCAACGGAGGGCCGGGGGATGAGCAGTTCTTC
TRBJ2-7,TRBV7-8,few,-,16,CASSLSRLGLSYEQYF,TGTGCCAGCAGCTTGTCCCGACTAGGGCTCTCCTACGAGCAGTACTTC
TRBJ2-3,TRBV7-2,-,TRBD1,15,CASSLDRIRTDTQYF,TGTGCCAGCAGCTTGGACAGGATCCGCACAGATACGCAGTATTTT
TRBJ2-7,TRBV6-1,-,TRBD1,15,CASSEGPDRGREQYF,TGTGCCAGCAGTGAAGGGCCTGACAGGGGTCGGGAGCAGTACTTC
TRBJ2-6,TRBV5-1,-,-,17,CASSLDGRSSGANVLTF,TGCGCCAGCAGCTTGGACGGCCGAAGCTCTGGGGCCAACGTCCTGACTTTC
TRBJ2-1,TRBV7-8,-,TRBD2,15,CASSLERGPYNEQFF,TGTGCCAGCAGCCTGGAGCGGGGGCCCTACAATGAGCAGTTCTTC
TRBJ1-1,TRBV6-5,few,-,13,CASNTPEYTEAFF,TGTGCCAGCAATACCCCAGAGTACACTGAAGCTTTCTTT
TRBJ2-5,TRBV7-2,many,-,15,CASSLSPGHQETQYF,TGTGCCAGCAGCTTGTCTCCGGGCCACCAAGAGACCCAGTACTTC
TRBJ2-5,TRBV29-1,-,TRBD2,14,CSVGTSGVQETQYF,TGCAGCGTTGGGACTAGCGGAGTTCAAGAGACCCAGTACTTC
TRBJ1-1,TRBV14,few,-,13,CASSRKGNTEAFF,TGTGCCAGCAGCCGTAAAGGGAACACTGAAGCTTTCTTT
TRBJ2-3,TRBV7-2,many,-,17,CASSLRIYGAATDTQYF,TGTGCCAGCAGCTTAAGGATATACGGGGCCGCCACAGATACGCAGTATTTT
TRBJ2-1,TRBV15,few,-,14,CATSPRRGANEQFF,TGTGCCACCAGCCCAAGAAGAGGGGCCAATGAGCAGTTCTTC
TRBJ2-1,TRBV5-6,many,-,12,CASSLSSNEQFF,TGTGCCAGCAGCTTGTCAAGCAATGAGCAGTTCTTC
TRBJ2-5,TRBV24-1,few,TRBD1,15,CATSAATGGQETQYF,TGTGCCACCAGTGCCGCGACAGGGGGCCAAGAGACCCAGTACTTC
TRBJ2-4,TRBV7-8,-,-,16,CASTDNPGLAKNIQYF,TGTGCCAGCACCGATAATCCTGGCCTAGCCAAAAACATTCAGTACTTC
TRBJ2-1,TRBV6-4,few,TRBD2,15,CASSPTSGNPGEQFF,TGTGCCAGCAGTCCCACTAGCGGGAACCCCGGGGAGCAGTTCTTC
TRBJ2-7,TRBV2,few,-,12,CASSEAGYEQYF,TGTGCCAGCAGTGAAGCGGGTTACGAGCAGTACTTC